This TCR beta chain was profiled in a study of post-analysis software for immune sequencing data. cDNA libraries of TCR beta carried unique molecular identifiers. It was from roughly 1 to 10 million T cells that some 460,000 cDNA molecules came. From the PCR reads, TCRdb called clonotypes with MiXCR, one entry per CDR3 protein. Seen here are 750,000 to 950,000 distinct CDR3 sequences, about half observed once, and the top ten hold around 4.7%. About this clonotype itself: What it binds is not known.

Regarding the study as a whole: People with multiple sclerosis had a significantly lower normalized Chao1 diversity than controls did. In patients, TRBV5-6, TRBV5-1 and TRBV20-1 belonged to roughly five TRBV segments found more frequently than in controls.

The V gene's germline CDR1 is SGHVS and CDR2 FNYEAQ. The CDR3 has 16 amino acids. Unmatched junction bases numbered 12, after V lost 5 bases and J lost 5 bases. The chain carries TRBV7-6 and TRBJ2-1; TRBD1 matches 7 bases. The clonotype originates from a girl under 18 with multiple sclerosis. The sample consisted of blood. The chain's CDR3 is CASSRQQGFRDNEQFF. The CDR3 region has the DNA TGTGCCAGCAGCCGACAACAGGGGTTTAGGGACAATGAGCAGTTCTTC.